This passage covers 2 T cell receptor beta chains from one sample sequenced in a study of blood T cell repertoires in COVID-19. Here immunoSEQ multiplex PCR was the method, and the copy in TCRdb shows in-frame clones only, minus some. This table has roughly 340,000 clones, approximately 90% appearing once. Material for sequencing was PBMCs or T cells enriched from blood (not recorded which). These receptors were collected from a man aged 18 to 30 who had recovered from COVID-19.

CDR3 in DNA: TGCGCCAGCAGCTTGGAGCTCGCCACAGATACGCAGTATTTT. It specifies CASSLELATDTQYF. The chain employs TRBV5-1 and TRBJ2-3; the D is unclear. The CDR3 sequence is 14 residues long. The germline CDR1 and CDR2 sequences are SGHRS and YFSETQ. V was cut by 0 bases and J by 2 bases, with 7 bases left in between.

J is TRBJ1-3 and V is TRBV9, with D tentatively TRBD1 (6 bases). The CDR3 consists of 13 residues. Between the trimmed V and J ends, which lost 6 bases and 3 bases, there was a span of 10 bases. CDR1 and CDR2 (germline): SGDLS, YYNGEE. The CDR3: CASNIQGGNTIYF. CDR3 in DNA: TGTGCCAGCAACATACAGGGTGGAAACACCATATATTTT.